This T cell receptor beta chain was profiled in a study of T cells in Graves' hyperthyroidism and ophthalmopathy. Patients aged 18 to 65 with hyperthyroidism were newly diagnosed, with duration under 2 months. Trimming shortened V by 5 bases and J by 3 bases, and 17 bases separated the two germline ends. CDR3 length: 16 residues. Germline loops: CDR1 SGHVS, CDR2 FQNEAQ. It was RNA transcripts that yielded the amplified TCR beta CDR3 regions. First-round RT-PCR of the TCR CDR3 relied on the HTBI primer set. TCRdb independently ran MiXCR on the multiplex PCR reads; one entry per CDR3 protein. The sample contains roughly 170,000 distinct CDR3 sequences, over 15% of which appear only once. This clonotype was found many times.

The chain carries TRBV7-8 and TRBJ1-3; D remains ambiguous. The receptor comes from a woman aged 50 to 60 with Graves' hyperthyroidism. Sequencing was performed on blood. DNA of the CDR3: TGTGCCAGCAGCCCCCCCGCTGGAGTTGATGGAAACACCATATATTTT. This codes for CASSPPAGVDGNTIYF. The complete variable domain, with remaining parts taken from reference TRBV7-8 and TRBJ1-3, reads GAGVSQSPRYKVAKRGQDVALRCDPISGHVSLFWYQQALGQGPEFLTYFQNEAQLDKSGLPSDRFFAERPEGSVSTLKIQRTQQEDSAVYLCASSPPAGVDGNTIYFGEGSWLTVV.